This TCR beta chain was profiled in a study of cytomegalovirus exposure and HLA in healthy donors. The study ran its PCR with 60 Vbeta and 13 Jbeta primers. The method was immunoSEQ multiplex PCR; TCRdb's version includes in-frame clones alone and lacks a portion of them. Of about 79,000 clones detected, just over 70% appear once; the ten largest clones hold just over 8%. The CDR3 is 15 amino acids. The V and J ends lost 4 bases and 2 bases respectively, with 11 bases between them. Per the germline V gene, CDR1 is LNHNV and CDR2 is YYDKDF (reference sequence). V and J are TRBV15 and TRBJ1-4; D gene uncertain. Sequencing was done on a sample of PBMCs. The receptor was isolated from a man aged 60 to 69 in good health and CMV-seronegative. CDR3 residues: CATSMAPQTNEKLFF. The CDR3 DNA reads TGTGCCACCAGCATGGCCCCTCAGACTAATGAAAAACTGTTTTTT.